This T cell receptor (beta chain) was found in a study of blood T cell repertoires in COVID-19. Assignment of participants to cohorts was predicated upon participant-reported clinical history. In the original analysis: From reference gene primer amplification, estimates of nucleated cell counts were derived. Generated by immunoSEQ multiplex PCR, the TCRdb table keeps only in-frame clones and is missing some. The DNA gave D and trimming, while V, J and clone size come from that table. Of fewer than 350,000 clones listed, around 85% are singletons. The sample comprised PBMCs or T cells enriched from blood (not recorded which). This clonotype was obtained from a woman aged 40-49 years who had recovered from COVID-19.

CDR3 coding DNA: TGCGCCAGCAGCTTGGACAGGCCTGTCGGCAATGAGCAGTTCTTC. Translated, it gives CASSLDRPVGNEQFF. The rearrangement joins TRBV5-1 to TRBJ2-1; the D gene is possibly TRBD1 (5 bases). With 0 bases removed from V and 6 bases from J, the gap between germline ends came to 13 bases. Germline V gene data show CDR1 as SGHRS and CDR2 as YFSETQ. The CDR3 contains 15 residues.